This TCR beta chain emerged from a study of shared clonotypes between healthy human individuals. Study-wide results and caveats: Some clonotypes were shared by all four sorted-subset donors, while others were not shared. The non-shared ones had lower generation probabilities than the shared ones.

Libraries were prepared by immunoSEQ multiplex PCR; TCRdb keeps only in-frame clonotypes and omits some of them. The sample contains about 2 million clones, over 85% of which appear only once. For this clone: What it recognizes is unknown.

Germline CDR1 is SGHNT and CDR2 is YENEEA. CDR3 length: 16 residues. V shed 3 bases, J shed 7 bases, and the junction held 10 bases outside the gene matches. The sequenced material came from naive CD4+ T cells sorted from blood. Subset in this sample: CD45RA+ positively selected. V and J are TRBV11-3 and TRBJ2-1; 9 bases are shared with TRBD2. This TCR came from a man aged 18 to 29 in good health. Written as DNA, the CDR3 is TGTGCCAGCAGCTTGGGGACGCGGGAGGGGCGAAATGAGCAGTTCTTC. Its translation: CASSLGTREGRNEQFF.